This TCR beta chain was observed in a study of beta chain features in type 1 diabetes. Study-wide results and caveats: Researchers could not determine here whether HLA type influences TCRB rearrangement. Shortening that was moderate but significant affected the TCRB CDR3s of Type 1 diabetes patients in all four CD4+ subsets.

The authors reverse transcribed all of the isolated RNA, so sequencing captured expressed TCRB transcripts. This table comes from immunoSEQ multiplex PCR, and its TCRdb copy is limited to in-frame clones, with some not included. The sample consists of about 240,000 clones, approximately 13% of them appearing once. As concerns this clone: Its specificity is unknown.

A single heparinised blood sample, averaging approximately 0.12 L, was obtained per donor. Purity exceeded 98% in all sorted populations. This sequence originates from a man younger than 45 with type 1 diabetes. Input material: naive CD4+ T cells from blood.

The CDR3 coding sequence is TGCGCCTTACGGACAGGGACTCAGCCCCAGCATTTT. Translation: CALRTGTQPQHF. The gene calls are TRBV4-1 and TRBJ1-5, with 8 positions matching TRBD1. This CDR3 is built from 12 residues. The trim removed 11 bases at V and 6 bases at J, leaving 6 bases unmatched. Germline CDR1 reads MGHRA; CDR2 reads YSYEKL.